This T cell receptor (beta chain) was captured by sequencing in a study of blood T cell repertoires in COVID-19. Study context: Donors in the United States, Italy and Spain gave samples during acute or convalescent COVID-19. T cells, B-cell-depleted T cells, or PBMCs supplied cDNA or gDNA.

Source study methods: Reference gene primers were amplified, and this amplification served to estimate nucleated cell counts. The data were produced by immunoSEQ multiplex PCR, yet TCRdb's version contains in-frame clones alone and is incomplete. V, J and clone size derive from that table, while D and trimming were established from the DNA sequence. In the table there are hundreds of thousands of clones, 70% to 90% of which are singletons. The germline V and J ends were trimmed by 1 base and 4 bases, with 8 bases remaining between them. This CDR3 spans 15 amino acids. Germline values: CDR1 MGHRA, CDR2 YSYEKL.

The TCR comes from a man aged 50-60 years with acute or convalescent COVID-19. The chain employs TRBV4-1 and TRBJ1-6; possible D gene TRBD1, 5 bases. Material for sequencing was peripheral blood. The CDR3 loop is CASSQGDSYNSPLHF. The CDR3 bases are TGCGCCAGCAGCCAAGGGGACTCATATAATTCACCCCTCCACTTT.